These 13 T cell receptor beta chains were sequenced from one sample in a study of human T cells and chemical hapten exposure. Regarding time point: healthy volunteer bleed at 2 weeks. Unfractionated whole blood was the source of the extracted total RNA. MiXCR, applied by TCRdb to the RACE reads, yields one record per CDR3 protein. This table has around 130,000 distinct CDR3 sequences, 8.5% to 9.5% appearing once. The material sequenced was whole blood. Every receptor here comes from a male donor in good health. Some clones in this sample may be carry-over from other donors' samples.

The J gene is TRBJ2-1, the V gene TRBV11-1; the D gene is possibly TRBD2 (6 bases). From germline, CDR1 is SGHAT and CDR2 FQDESV (reference sequence). V was pared by 5 bases and J by 4 bases, with 15 bases between. The length of the CDR3 is 15 residues. The CDR3: CASSPGAEPYNEQFF. The CDR3, as DNA: TGTGCCAGCAGCCCGGGAGCTGAGCCTTACAATGAGCAGTTCTTC.

Turning to this clonotype: This may come from a read error, since a much larger clone is one base off. V is TRBV29-1 and J is TRBJ1-1; possibly TRBD1 for D (5 bases). The CDR3 extends over 12 amino acids. The V gene's germline CDR1 is SQVTM and CDR2 ANQGSEA. The chain's CDR3 is CGVEGFITEAFF. In DNA, the CDR3 is TGCGGCGTTGAGGGGTTTATAACTGAAGCTTTCTTT.

This clonotype was seen a few times. The J gene is TRBJ2-1, the V gene TRBV27; D gene uncertain. The germline V gene encodes CDR1 MNHEY and CDR2 SMNVEV (reference sequence). Trimming left V 2 bases short and J 7 bases short, with 15 bases between. This CDR3 contains 15 residues. This CDR3 reads CASSLGSLALNEQFF. CDR3 nucleotide sequence: TGTGCCAGCAGTTTAGGCAGCTTAGCCTTAAATGAGCAGTTCTTC.

The V call is TRBV28, the J call TRBJ2-7; D may be TRBD2 (12 bases). V lost 9 bases to trimming and J lost 6 bases, with 30 bases between them. Germline assignment: CDR1 MDHEN and CDR2 SYDVKM. The CDR3 covers 17 residues. In DNA form, the CDR3 reads TGTGCCAGTGGACAGGGGGCGACTAGCGGGAGATGGGGCGAGCAGTACTTC. Its protein is CASGQGATSGRWGEQYF.

This clonotype was seen more than once but under ten times. The chain couples TRBV20-1 to TRBJ2-7; 10 bases align to TRBD1. The CDR3 is 13 residues long. Germline V gene sequence: CDR1 DFQATT, CDR2 SNEGSKA (reference sequence). The junction had 5 bases not matched to a gene; V was cut back by 3 bases and J by 6 bases. Here the CDR3 reads CSASIGTGVEQYF. The CDR3 DNA reads as TGCAGTGCTAGTATAGGGACAGGGGTCGAGCAGTACTTC.

This clonotype was observed a handful of times. The rearrangement uses TRBV7-2 and TRBJ1-5; 7 bases are a match to TRBD1. Germline V gene data show CDR1 as SGHTA and CDR2 as FQGNSA. The ends lost 4 bases at V and 6 bases at J; junction bases unmatched: 6. The CDR3 spans 14 residues. This CDR3 reads CASSWTGAGQPQHF. CDR3 in DNA: TGTGCCAGCAGCTGGACAGGTGCGGGTCAGCCCCAGCATTTT.

This clonotype showed up just a few times. The chain joins TRBV29-1 to TRBJ2-7; 12 nucleotides align to TRBD2. CDR3 length equals 16 residues. Unmatched junction bases numbered 7, after V lost 1 base and J lost 3 bases. Germline-derived CDR1 and CDR2 are SQVTM and ANQGSEA. The CDR3 coding sequence is TGCAGCGTTGAAGGTTACAGGACTAGCGGGGACTACGAGCAGTACTTC. The encoded protein is CSVEGYRTSGDYEQYF.

V usage is TRBV7-9 and J usage is TRBJ2-1; perhaps D is TRBD1 or TRBD2 (5 bases each). CDR1 and CDR2 from the germline V gene are SEHNR and FQNEAQ (reference sequence). CDR3 length equals 15 residues. V lost 5 bases to trimming and J lost 7 bases, with 18 bases between them. In DNA, the CDR3 is TGTGCCAGCAGCCTACCCCGGGGCAAGGAGAATGAGCAGTTCTTC. Amino acids: CASSLPRGKENEQFF.

The chain joins TRBV29-1 to TRBJ1-1; D perhaps matches TRBD1 (6 bases). This CDR3 is 13 amino acids long. Trimming left V 6 bases short and J 5 bases short, with 16 bases between. From germline, CDR1 is SQVTM and CDR2 ANQGSEA. Here the CDR3 reads CSVGRGGGTEAFF. The CDR3 DNA reads TGCAGCGTCGGTAGGGGGGGAGGGACTGAAGCTTTCTTT. The full variable domain, completed using reference TRBV29-1 and TRBJ1-1, is SAVISQKPSRDICQRGTSLTIQCQVDSQVTMMFWYRQQPGQSLTLIATANQGSEATYESGFVIDKFPISRPNLTFSTLTVSNMSPEDSSIYLCSVGRGGGTEAFFGQGTRLTVV.

This clonotype turned up a few times. The chain links TRBV19 to TRBJ2-2, with D possibly being TRBD2 (6 bases). This CDR3 is built from 12 residues. Germline assignment: CDR1 LNHDA and CDR2 SQIVND (reference sequence). V lost 3 bases, J lost 10 bases, and 9 bases lay in between. The CDR3 sequence: CASSIGGLELFF. CDR3 bases: TGTGCCAGTAGTATCGGGGGACTGGAGCTGTTTTTT.

This clonotype was seen only a few times. The CDR3 nucleotides are TGTGCCAGCAGTGATACGCTAGTCTACAATGAGCAGTTCTTC. It encodes CASSDTLVYNEQFF. This chain joins TRBV6-1 and TRBJ2-1; no reliable D call. V lost 3 bases and J lost 3, with 9 bases in between. Germline-derived CDR1 and CDR2 are MNHNS and SASEGT. The CDR3 consists of 14 residues.

This clonotype has a handful of counts. The V gene is TRBV5-1, the J gene TRBJ2-7; 7 bases align to TRBD2. The trim removed 1 base at V and 3 bases at J, leaving 4 bases unmatched. CDR3 size: 14 residues. The germline gives CDR1 SGHRS, CDR2 YFSETQ. The CDR3 here is CASSLSGTDYEQYF. Written as DNA, the CDR3 is TGCGCCAGCAGCTTGAGCGGGACTGACTACGAGCAGTACTTC.

This clonotype was observed at least ten times. The gene calls are TRBV6-6 and TRBJ2-7; the D is unclear. The CDR3 covers 12 residues. CDR1 and CDR2 (germline): MNHNY, SVGAGI (reference sequence). Trimming cost V 0 bases and J 6 bases, with 6 bases left between them. CDR3 in amino acids: CASSYSRAEQYF. The CDR3 nucleotides are TGTGCCAGCAGTTACTCACGGGCCGAGCAGTACTTC.